This T cell receptor (beta chain) was found in a study of control samples from healthy donors and cancer patients. Measured with immunoSEQ multiplex PCR; TCRdb has only the in-frame clones, and not every one. This table lists about 190,000 clones. Trimming cost V 1 base and J 3 bases, with 9 bases left between them. The CDR3 is 14 residues long. Germline V gene lookup returns CDR1 MNHNS and CDR2 SASEGT. Sequenced: blood. The rearrangement joins TRBV6-1 to TRBJ1-2; D is ambiguous. This clonotype originated in a young woman in good health. The CDR3 loop is CASSEDSRYYGYTF. Written as DNA, the CDR3 is TGTGCCAGCAGTGAAGATTCCCGGTACTATGGCTACACCTTC.